The entry below describes one TCR beta chain. The data originate from a study of control samples from healthy donors and cancer patients. TCRdb keeps only in-frame clones here, not all; method: immunoSEQ multiplex PCR. Seen here are about 140,000 clones, roughly 92% observed once, and the top ten hold approximately 10%. The sequencing input was blood. This sequence originates from a young man in good health.

The CDR3 here is CASSYYPRGGTEAFF. Here the CDR3 DNA reads TGTGCCAGCAGTTATTACCCCAGGGGAGGGACTGAAGCTTTCTTT. This chain connects TRBV6-2 or TRBV6-3 to TRBJ1-1; a weak D match, TRBD1 (6 bases). The CDR3 spans 15 residues. The germline V gene encodes CDR1 MNHEY and CDR2 SVGEGT. Trimming pared 3 bases from V and 5 bases from J, leaving 16 bases between.